Sequencing of this T cell receptor (beta chain) was carried out in a study of shared clonotypes between healthy human individuals. General study points: Generation probabilities were higher for clonotypes shared across all four sorted-subset donors than for unshared ones. Tissue TCR repertoires likely differ from these blood-only repertoires. Among donors, the sharing of clonotypes was expected to be influenced by sequencing depth.

Here immunoSEQ multiplex PCR was the method, and the copy in TCRdb shows in-frame clones only, minus some. Of 500,000 to 550,000 clones listed, approximately 95% were seen once; the top ten hold 0.05% to 0.07%. To note about this clone: The target antigen is unknown.

The germline gives CDR1 MNHEY, CDR2 SMNVEV (reference sequence). CDR3 length: 16 residues. Trimming left V 5 bases short and J 0 bases short, with 13 bases between. The rearrangement uses TRBV27 and TRBJ2-2; D possibly corresponds to TRBD1 (5 bases). The clonotype originates from a woman in her twenties or thirties in good health. Sequencing was performed on naive CD4+ T cells sorted from blood. The subset was: CD45RA+ positively selected. CDR3 sequence: CASSPQGYTNTGELFF. The CDR3 DNA reads as TGTGCCAGCAGTCCCCAGGGTTATACGAACACCGGGGAGCTGTTTTTT.